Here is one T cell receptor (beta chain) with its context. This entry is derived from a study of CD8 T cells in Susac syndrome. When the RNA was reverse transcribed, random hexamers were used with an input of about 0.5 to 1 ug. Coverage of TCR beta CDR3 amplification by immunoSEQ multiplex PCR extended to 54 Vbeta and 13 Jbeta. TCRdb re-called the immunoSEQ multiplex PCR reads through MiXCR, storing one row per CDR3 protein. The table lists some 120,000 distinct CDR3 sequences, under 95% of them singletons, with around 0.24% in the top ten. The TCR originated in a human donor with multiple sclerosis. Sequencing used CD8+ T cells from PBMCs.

The CDR3 sequence is CASSRTSGPTGELFF. CDR3 coding DNA: TGTGCCAGCAGTCGGACTAGCGGACCTACCGGGGAGCTGTTTTTT. V and J are TRBV28 and TRBJ2-2; TRBD2 matches 10 bases. The CDR3 covers 15 residues. Germline CDR1 reads MDHEN; CDR2 reads SYDVKM. V shed 5 bases, J shed 5 bases, and the junction held 5 bases outside the gene matches.